Included here is one T cell receptor beta chain sequence, with context. The germline gene is not matched at one end of the junction; a read error may be the cause. The entry originates in a study of Graves' ophthalmopathy and Graves' hyperthyroidism. RNA transcripts provided the template for amplifying TCR beta CDR3 regions. Investigators did first-round RT-PCR with HTBI primers, then second-round multiplex PCR. A single record per CDR3 protein comes from TCRdb applying MiXCR to the multiplex PCR reads. This table holds around 1,200,000 distinct CDR3 sequences, less than 45% found once. Per the germline V gene, CDR1 is DFQATT and CDR2 is SNEGSKA (reference sequence). The CDR3 is 18 amino acids.

This chain joins TRBV20-1 and TRBJ1-6, with D maybe TRBD1 (6 bases). The sequencing sample was made of peripheral blood or thyroid tissue (not recorded which). This TCR came from an adult man with Graves' hyperthyroidism. CDR3 nucleotides: TGCAGTGCTACCGGACTAGCGGGGGCCAGCTCCTACAATTCACCCCTCCACTTT. Encoded protein: CSATGLAGASSYNSPLHF.